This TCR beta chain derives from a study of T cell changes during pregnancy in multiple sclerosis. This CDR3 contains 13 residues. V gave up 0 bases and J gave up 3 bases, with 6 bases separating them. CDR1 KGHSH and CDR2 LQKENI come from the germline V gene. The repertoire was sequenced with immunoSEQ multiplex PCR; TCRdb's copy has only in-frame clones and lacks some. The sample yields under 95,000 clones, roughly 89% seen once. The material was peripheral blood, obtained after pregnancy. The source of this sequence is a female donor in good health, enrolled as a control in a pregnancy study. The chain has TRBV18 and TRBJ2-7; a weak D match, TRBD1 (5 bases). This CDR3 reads CASSPPQGYEQYF. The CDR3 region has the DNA TGTGCCAGCTCACCACCGCAGGGCTACGAGCAGTACTTC.